The next 7 T cell receptor beta chains were all read from a single sample in a study of T cell responses to AZD1222 COVID-19 vaccine. Profiling relied on immunoSEQ multiplex PCR, and the TCRdb table lists in-frame clones only, not all of them. Here the sample spans tens of thousands of clones, approximately 90% being singletons. The material sequenced was peripheral blood, taken 28 days after the second AZD1222 dose. Receptors were obtained from an adult who received the AZD1222 COVID-19 vaccine.

The chain is built from TRBV5-1 and TRBJ2-5; 9 nucleotides align to TRBD1. Unmatched junction bases numbered 1, after V lost 0 bases and J lost 4 bases. The germline gives CDR1 SGHRS, CDR2 YFSETQ. There are 14 residues in the CDR3. The CDR3 DNA follows: TGCGCCAGCAGCTTGGGGGACAGGGTAGAGACCCAGTACTTC. Protein product: CASSLGDRVETQYF.

This clone showed up just once. V gene TRBV5-1 combines with J gene TRBJ1-2; D is unresolved. This CDR3 contains 14 residues. V dropped 1 base and J dropped 0 bases, with 7 bases sitting between them. Germline V gives CDR1 SGHRS, CDR2 YFSETQ. The CDR3 DNA reads as TGCGCCAGCAGCTTGATAGGGTCTAACTATGGCTACACCTTC. This translates into CASSLIGSNYGYTF.

The gene calls are TRBV4-3 and TRBJ1-5; the match to TRBD1 covers 7 bases. V was pared by 0 bases and J by 7 bases, with 6 bases of the junction left unmatched. The CDR3 contains 15 residues. Germline values: CDR1 LGHNA, CDR2 YSLEER. CDR3 amino acids: CASSQDPTGEQPQHF. The CDR3 bases are TGCGCCAGCAGCCAAGATCCCACAGGGGAGCAGCCCCAGCATTTT.

This chain connects TRBV6-5 to TRBJ1-2; TRBD1 aligns across 8 bases. Germline CDR1 MNHEY, CDR2 SVGAGI. The CDR3 spans 13 residues. V lost 5 bases to trimming and J lost 7 bases; unmatched junction nucleotides: 6. The chain's CDR3 is CASSTGTGGGYTF. As DNA, the CDR3 is TGTGCCAGCAGTACCGGGACAGGCGGTGGCTACACCTTC.

The chain joins TRBV4-1 to TRBJ2-3; a weak D match, TRBD2 (5 bases). Trimming removed 1 base from V and 6 bases from J, with 14 bases in between. The CDR3 is 15 residues long. Germline V gives CDR1 MGHRA, CDR2 YSYEKL. The CDR3 region is CASSQGNSEGDTQYF. Written as DNA, the CDR3 is TGCGCCAGCAGCCAAGGAAACTCAGAGGGCGATACGCAGTATTTT.

This chain joins TRBV6-4 and TRBJ1-6; no reliable D call. The CDR3 consists of 13 residues. The germline V gene has CDR1 MRHNA and CDR2 SNTAGT. V lost 8 bases and J 7 bases, leaving 12 bases between the germline ends. Here the CDR3 reads CASGKEANSPLHF. CDR3 nucleotides: TGTGCCAGCGGCAAGGAGGCCAATTCACCCCTCCACTTT.

The rearrangement uses TRBV20-1 and TRBJ2-5; D not certain. The CDR3 is 11 residues long. Germline V gives CDR1 DFQATT, CDR2 SNEGSKA (reference sequence). The ends were cut back, 3 bases at V and 5 bases at J, with 7 bases in the middle. CDR3 residues: CSARDGETQYF. The CDR3, as DNA: TGCAGTGCTAGGGATGGGGAGACCCAGTACTTC.